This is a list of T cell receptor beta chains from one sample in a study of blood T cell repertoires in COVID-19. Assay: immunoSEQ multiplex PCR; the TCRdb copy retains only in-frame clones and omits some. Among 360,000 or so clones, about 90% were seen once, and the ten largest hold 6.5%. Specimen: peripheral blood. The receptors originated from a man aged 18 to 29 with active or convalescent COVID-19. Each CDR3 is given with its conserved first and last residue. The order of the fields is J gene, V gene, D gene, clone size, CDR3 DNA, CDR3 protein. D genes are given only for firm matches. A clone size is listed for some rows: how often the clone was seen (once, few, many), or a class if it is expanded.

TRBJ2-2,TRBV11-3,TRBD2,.,TGTGCCAGCAGCCAGGGACTAGCGGGAGAGACCCCCGGGGAGCTGTTTTTT,CASSQGLAGETPGELFF
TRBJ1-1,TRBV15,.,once,TGTGCCACCAGCAACAGGGAAACTGAAGCTTTCTTT,CATSNRETEAFF
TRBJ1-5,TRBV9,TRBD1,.,TGTGCCAGCAGCCCGAGAGGACAGGGCCGGCCCCAGCATTTT,CASSPRGQGRPQHF
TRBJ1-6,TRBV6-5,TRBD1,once,TGTGCCAGCAAGACTGACAGGGGTCATTCACCCCTCCACTTT,CASKTDRGHSPLHF
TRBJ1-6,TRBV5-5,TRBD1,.,TGTGCCAGCAGCCTGGGGTACAGGGGCCGTTTGCTCCTCCACTTT,CASSLGYRGRLLLHF
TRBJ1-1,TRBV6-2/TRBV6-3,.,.,TGTGCCAGCAGTTCGGGACTTAGGAGTAGGACTGAAGCTTTCTTT,CASSSGLRSRTEAFF
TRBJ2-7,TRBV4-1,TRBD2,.,TGCGCCAGCAGCCCCAATAGCGGGAGCCCCTACGAGCAGTACTTC,CASSPNSGSPYEQYF
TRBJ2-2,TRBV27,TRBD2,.,TGTGCCAGCAGTTTAGGCGGGGCGGGGGCCGGGGAGCTGTTTTTT,CASSLGGAGAGELFF
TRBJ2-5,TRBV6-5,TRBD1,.,TGTGCCAGCAGTTACAGCCAGGGGGCTAGAGAGACCCAGTACTTC,CASSYSQGARETQYF
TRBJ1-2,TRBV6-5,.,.,TGTGCCACCCGGTCCCTGAACTATGGCTACACCTTC,CATRSLNYGYTF
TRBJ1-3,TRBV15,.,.,TGTGCCACCAGCAGAGATTGGGGCGAGGTCTCTGGAAACACCATATATTTT,CATSRDWGEVSGNTIYF
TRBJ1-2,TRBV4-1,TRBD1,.,TGCGCCAGCAGCCAACTTCCTAGACAGGGGCCCTATGGCTACACCTTC,CASSQLPRQGPYGYTF
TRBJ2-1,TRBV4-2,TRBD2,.,TGTGCCAGCAGCCCCCCGGTGGCTAGCGGGGAAAATGAGCAGTTCTTC,CASSPPVASGENEQFF
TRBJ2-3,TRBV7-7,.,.,TGTGCTAGCAGCCTCCGGACAGACACCACAGATACGCAGTATTTT,CASSLRTDTTDTQYF
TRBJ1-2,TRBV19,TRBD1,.,TGTGCCAGTAGTGGACACGACACCGGGACAGGGAATGGCTACACCTTC,CASSGHDTGTGNGYTF
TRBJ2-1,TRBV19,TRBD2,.,TGTGCCAGTAGTGAAAGACTAGCGGGATGGGGTAATGAGCAGTTCTTC,CASSERLAGWGNEQFF
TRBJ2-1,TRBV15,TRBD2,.,TGTGCCACCAGCAGCCGGGGGGGAGTTGAGCAGTTCTTC,CATSSRGGVEQFF
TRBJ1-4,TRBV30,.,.,TGTGCCTGGAGTCAAAATGAAAAACTGTTTTTT,CAWSQNEKLFF
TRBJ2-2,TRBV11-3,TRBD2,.,TGTGCCAGCAGCTGGTATAGCGGGAGTGGAACCGGGGAGCTGTTTTTT,CASSWYSGSGTGELFF
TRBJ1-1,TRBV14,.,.,TGTGCCAGCAGCCTCGGGACTCTCGGCACTGAAGCTTTCTTT,CASSLGTLGTEAFF
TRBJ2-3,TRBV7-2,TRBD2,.,TGTGCCAGCAGCTTCTACCCCCTCAGCGGGGGTATTGGGGATACGCAGTATTTT,CASSFYPLSGGIGDTQYF
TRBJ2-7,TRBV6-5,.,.,TGTGCCAGCAGTTATGACCAGGGATACGAGCAGTACTTC,CASSYDQGYEQYF
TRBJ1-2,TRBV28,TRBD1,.,TGTGCCAGCAGCCGTGGACAGGGGGTTGGCTACACCTTC,CASSRGQGVGYTF
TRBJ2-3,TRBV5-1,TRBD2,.,TGCGCCAGCAGCGTAAGACTAGCGGGGGATCCCACAGATACGCAGTATTTT,CASSVRLAGDPTDTQYF
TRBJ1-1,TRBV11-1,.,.,TGTGCCAGCAGATGGAGCATGAACACTGAAGCTTTCTTT,CASRWSMNTEAFF
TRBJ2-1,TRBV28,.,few,TGTGCCAGCAGTTTATCACTCGGTAGTAGCTCCTACAATGAGCAGTTCTTC,CASSLSLGSSSYNEQFF
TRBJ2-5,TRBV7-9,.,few,TGTGCCAGCAGCCAGAAAGAGACCCAGTACTTC,CASSQKETQYF
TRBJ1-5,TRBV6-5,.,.,TGTGCCAGCAGTTCAGACACGGTTAGCAATCAGCCCCAGCATTTT,CASSSDTVSNQPQHF
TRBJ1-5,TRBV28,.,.,TGTGCCAGCAGTTCGGAATTGGGGGGACGGGTGAGCTCAAGCAATCAGCCCCAGCATTTT,CASSSELGGRVSSSNQPQHF
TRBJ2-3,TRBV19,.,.,TGTGCCAGTAGTGCCCCGGGGGGCCTGGTAGATACGCAGTATTTT,CASSAPGGLVDTQYF
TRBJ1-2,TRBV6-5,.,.,TGTGCCAGCAGTTACGTGGATACAGGGCTCTATGGCTACACCTTC,CASSYVDTGLYGYTF
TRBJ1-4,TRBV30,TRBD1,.,TGTGCCTGGAGTGCTTGCCTGGACAGGGCAACTAATGAAAAACTGTTTTTT,CAWSACLDRATNEKLFF
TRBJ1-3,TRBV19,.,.,TGTGCCAGTAGTACCCGACGTTCGACAGTGGTTGGAAACACCATATATTTT,CASSTRRSTVVGNTIYF
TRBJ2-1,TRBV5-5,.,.,TGTGCCAGCAGTACGGGGGTCTCCTACAATGAGCAGTTCTTC,CASSTGVSYNEQFF
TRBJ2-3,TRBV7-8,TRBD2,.,TGTGCCAGCAGCTTAGATAGCGGGCGCACAGATACGCAGTATTTT,CASSLDSGRTDTQYF
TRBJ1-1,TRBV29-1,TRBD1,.,TGCAGCGTTCGTCAGGGGGTGAGCACTGAAGCTTTCTTT,CSVRQGVSTEAFF
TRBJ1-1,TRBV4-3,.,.,TGCGCCAGCAGCCAAGCCGGGAGGGGACTAGGCCCTGAAGCTTTCTTT,CASSQAGRGLGPEAFF
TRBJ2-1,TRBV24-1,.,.,TGTGCCACCAGCGATTCAACCCGCCGGGCTAGCGTCCACAATGAGCAGTTCTTC,CATSDSTRRASVHNEQFF
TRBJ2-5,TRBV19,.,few,TGTGCCAGCCCTGCGGGGGAGACCCAGTACTTC,CASPAGETQYF
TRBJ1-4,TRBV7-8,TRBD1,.,TGTGCCAGCAGCTTAGCTAGGCGGGACAGACTTGAAAAACTGTTTTTT,CASSLARRDRLEKLFF